These 29 T cell receptor beta chains came from one sample sequenced in a study of shared clonotypes between healthy human individuals. Terminally differentiated effector memory CD45RA+ cells were left out of the naive CD8 fraction, which was CD45RO-negative and positively selected for CCR7. Clones were read by immunoSEQ multiplex PCR, and TCRdb kept only the in-frame ones, dropping some. The table has 2 million to 2.5 million clones, about 95% seen once. Sequenced input: naive CD8+ T cells sorted from blood. The receptors shown here come from a man between 18 and 35 years old in good health.

V is TRBV13 and J is TRBJ2-7; perhaps D is TRBD1 or TRBD2 (5 bases each). Germline CDR1 and CDR2: PRHDT and FYEKMQ (reference sequence). This CDR3 is built from 14 residues. V was clipped by 2 bases and J by 4 bases, with 12 bases between them. The CDR3: CASSLIGEGYEQYF. The CDR3 region has the DNA TGTGCCAGCAGCTTAATAGGTGAGGGGTACGAGCAGTACTTC.

In the case of this clone: Different DNA sequences within this sample yield the same CDR3. The chain recombines TRBV7-9 with TRBJ2-3; TRBD2 aligns across 8 bases. V was clipped by 4 bases and J by 1 base; unmatched bases: 1. CDR1 SEHNR and CDR2 FQNEAQ come from the germline V gene (reference sequence). CDR3 size: 14 residues. The CDR3: CASSSGGGTDTQYF. The DNA of the CDR3 is TGTGCCAGCAGCTCGGGGGGGGGCACAGATACGCAGTATTTT.

CDR3 protein: CASSLHGGKIGTEAFF. The CDR3 DNA sequence: TGTGCCAGCAGCTTGCACGGGGGGAAAATCGGCACTGAAGCTTTCTTT. The rearrangement joins TRBV7-9 to TRBJ1-1; D is possibly TRBD1 (5 bases). V was cut by 3 bases and J by 4 bases, with 18 bases left in between. Germline assignment: CDR1 SEHNR and CDR2 FQNEAQ (reference sequence). The CDR3 runs 16 residues.

For this clone: Different DNA sequences within this sample yield the same CDR3. V is TRBV10-1 and J is TRBJ2-7; D tentatively fits TRBD1 or TRBD2 (7 bases each). The V gene lost 0 bases and the J gene lost 2 bases, with 11 bases spanning the gap. The CDR3 totals 15 residues. Germline lookup yields CDR1 WNHNN and CDR2 SYGVQD (reference sequence). The CDR3 region is CASSESQGGTYEQYF. CDR3 in DNA: TGCGCCAGCAGTGAGTCCCAGGGGGGGACCTACGAGCAGTACTTC.

V usage is TRBV5-1 and J usage is TRBJ2-2; D is possibly TRBD1 or TRBD2 (5 bases each). The V gene lost 3 bases and the J gene lost 0 bases, with 9 bases spanning the gap. The CDR3 runs to 15 residues. Germline lookup yields CDR1 SGHRS and CDR2 YFSETQ. CDR3 region: CASSWDPTNTGELFF. The CDR3 DNA is TGCGCCAGCAGCTGGGACCCTACGAACACCGGGGAGCTGTTTTTT.

The genes are TRBV27 and TRBJ2-4, with D possibly matching TRBD2 (5 bases). The length of the CDR3 is 16 residues. The ends were cut back, 9 bases at V and 0 bases at J, with 18 bases in the middle. CDR1 and CDR2 (germline): MNHEY, SMNVEV (reference sequence). The CDR3 sequence is CARILIRTLAKNIQYF. The CDR3 nucleotides read TGTGCCAGGATTCTTATACGGACTCTAGCCAAAAACATTCAGTACTTC.

The rearrangement uses TRBV4-1 and TRBJ1-4; no clear D gene. This CDR3 spans 16 amino acids. V gave up 0 bases and J gave up 4 bases, with 12 bases separating them. The V gene's germline CDR1 is MGHRA and CDR2 YSYEKL. The CDR3 DNA sequence: TGCGCCAGCAGCCAAGATCGGGCACAAGTTAATGAAAAACTGTTTTTT. It codes for CASSQDRAQVNEKLFF.

This clone was detected only once. This sample includes further DNA sequences coding for the same CDR3. The J gene is TRBJ2-7, the V gene TRBV18, with unresolved D. This CDR3 has 11 residues. Trimming left V 4 bases short and J 4 bases short, with 5 bases between. Germline-derived CDR1 and CDR2 are KGHSH and LQKENI. Here the CDR3 reads CASSRDYEQYF. DNA of the CDR3: TGTGCCAGCTCACGGGATTACGAGCAGTACTTC.

V and J are TRBV30 and TRBJ2-7, with D possibly TRBD2 on 6 matching bases. This CDR3 has 12 amino acids. V was shortened by 5 bases and J by 3 bases, with 11 bases between the two germline ends. Germline CDR1 is GTSNPN and CDR2 is SVGIG (reference sequence). CDR3 in amino acids: CAWGTWDYEQYF. CDR3 sequence (DNA): TGTGCCTGGGGGACTTGGGACTACGAGCAGTACTTC.

The J gene is TRBJ1-1, the V gene TRBV12-5; no firm D call. V gave up 6 bases and J gave up 4 bases, with 9 bases separating them. The CDR3 consists of 12 residues. Germline CDR1 and CDR2: LGHNT and FRNRAP. CDR3 bases: TGTGCTAGTGGAGTGGAAGGCACTGAAGCTTTCTTT. It encodes CASGVEGTEAFF.

This chain joins TRBV21-1 and TRBJ2-7; the table calls TRBD2, which could not be checked here. TRBV21-1 is given as a pseudogene. The CDR3 loop spans 15 amino acids. This CDR3 reads CASSPQTGDTYEQYF. The CDR3 coding sequence is TGTGCCAGCAGCCCCCAGACCGGGGATACCTACGAGCAGTACTTC.

The rearrangement uses TRBV4-3 and TRBJ2-1, with 7 bases identical to TRBD2. With V trimmed by 4 bases and J by 0 bases, 6 bases remained unmatched. This CDR3 has 16 residues. CDR1 LGHNA and CDR2 YSLEER come from the germline V gene. CDR3 sequence reads: CASSPSGPGSYNEQFF. The CDR3 DNA is TGCGCCAGCAGCCCTAGCGGCCCAGGCTCCTACAATGAGCAGTTCTTC.

The V call is TRBV6-5, the J call TRBJ2-1; no definite D call. Germline V CDR1 and CDR2: MNHEY, SVGAGI. V gave up 5 bases and J gave up 7 bases, with 9 bases separating them. The CDR3 consists of 12 residues. CDR3 amino acids: CASSPNGNEQFF. In nucleotides, the CDR3 is TGTGCCAGCAGTCCCAATGGGAATGAGCAGTTCTTC.

The chain uses TRBV9 and TRBJ2-3, with D perhaps TRBD1 (7 bases). V was shortened by 3 bases and J by 2 bases, with 22 bases between the two germline ends. CDR3 length: 18 residues. The V gene's germline CDR1 is SGDLS and CDR2 YYNGEE. CDR3: CASSEGAGGAGPTDTQYF. The CDR3 nucleotides are TGTGCCAGCAGCGAGGGGGCAGGCGGGGCGGGCCCCACAGATACGCAGTATTTT.

In regard to this clone: The sample has other DNA sequences that encode this CDR3 too. The gene calls are TRBV27 and TRBJ2-7; D possibly corresponds to TRBD1 (5 bases). V was shortened by 2 bases and J by 0 bases, with 8 bases between the two germline ends. The CDR3 covers 14 residues. Germline V lookup: CDR1 MNHEY, CDR2 SMNVEV (reference sequence). DNA of the CDR3: TGTGCCAGCAGTTTAAGGGGTTACTCCTACGAGCAGTACTTC. Encoded protein: CASSLRGYSYEQYF.

This chain uses TRBV6-6 with TRBJ2-7; D uncertain. The CDR3 runs to 13 residues. Trimming shortened V by 6 bases and J by 1 base, and 10 bases separated the two germline ends. Per the germline V gene, CDR1 is MNHNY and CDR2 is SVGAGI (reference sequence). CDR3 bases: TGTGCCAGCAGAGGTTTGGGGTCCTACGAGCAGTACTTC. Encoded protein: CASRGLGSYEQYF.

J is TRBJ1-6 and V is TRBV2; D gene unclear. The germline V gene encodes CDR1 SNHLY and CDR2 FYNNEI. The CDR3 is made up of 12 amino acids. The V end lost 7 bases, the J end lost 10 bases, and 11 bases lay between the germline ends. The CDR3 sequence: CASNPGWSPLHF. CDR3 bases: TGTGCCAGCAACCCGGGGTGGTCACCCCTCCACTTT. Filled out from reference TRBV2 and TRBJ1-6, the complete variable domain reads EPEVTQTPSHQVTQMGQEVILRCVPISNHLYFYWYRQILGQKVEFLVSFYNNEISEKSEIFDDQFSVERPDGSNFTLKIRSTKLEDSAMYFCASNPGWSPLHFGNGTRLTVT.

The chain employs TRBV2 and TRBJ2-1; 10 bases fit TRBD2. Per germline, CDR1 SNHLY and CDR2 FYNNEI. Losses at the gene ends were 3 bases for V and 2 bases for J; bases not matched to a gene: 4. The CDR3 has 16 residues. CDR3 in amino acids: CASSDQREGPYNEQFF. CDR3 nucleotides: TGTGCCAGCAGTGATCAGCGGGAGGGCCCCTACAATGAGCAGTTCTTC.

The chain combines TRBV13 with TRBJ1-2, with D perhaps TRBD1 (5 bases). V gave up 0 bases and J gave up 1 base, with 12 bases separating them. Looked up from germline, CDR1 is PRHDT and CDR2 is FYEKMQ (reference sequence). This CDR3 contains 16 residues. The CDR3 nucleotides are TGTGCCAGCAGCTTAGGAATGCAGGGCGTTAACTATGGCTACACCTTC. This sequence encodes CASSLGMQGVNYGYTF.

This clone was detected once. The CDR3 coding sequence is TGCGCCAGCAGCCAAGTACAGGGACCCTACGAGCAGTACTTC. It specifies CASSQVQGPYEQYF. J is TRBJ2-7 and V is TRBV4-3, with a weak D call TRBD1 (6 bases). This CDR3 region has 14 residues. CDR1 is LGHNA, CDR2 YSLEER, per germline. The V end was cut by 1 base, the J end by 2 bases, with 9 bases between.

The chain has TRBV30 and TRBJ1-2, with no clear D. Per the germline V gene, CDR1 is GTSNPN and CDR2 is SVGIG (reference sequence). Trimming stripped 4 bases from V and 6 bases from J, with 9 bases between. The CDR3 contains 11 residues. Here the CDR3 reads CAWTVGHGYTF. CDR3 bases: TGTGCCTGGACCGTAGGGCATGGCTACACCTTC. Complete variable domain (other parts from reference TRBV30 and TRBJ1-2): SQTIHQWPATLVQPVGSPLSLECTVEGTSNPNLYWYRQAAGRGLQLLFYSVGIGQISSEVPQNLSASRPQDRQFILSSKKLLLSDSGFYLCAWTVGHGYTFGSGTRLTVV.

This clone occurred once. The chain uses TRBV9 and TRBJ1-5, with a possible D match to TRBD1 (5 bases). Trimming left V 0 bases short and J 6 bases short, with 13 bases between. CDR3 length: 15 amino acids. From germline, CDR1 is SGDLS and CDR2 YYNGEE. CDR3 sequence reads: CASSVDGAWGQPQHF. DNA for the CDR3: TGTGCCAGCAGCGTAGATGGGGCCTGGGGTCAGCCCCAGCATTTT.

The CDR3 DNA sequence: TGTGCCAGTATGGGGCCTTCAAACATTCAGTACTTC. This codes for CASMGPSNIQYF. The chain joins TRBV19 to TRBJ2-4; D is perhaps TRBD1 (5 bases). CDR3 length equals 12 residues. CDR1 is LNHDA, CDR2 SQIVND, per germline (reference sequence). The V end lost 7 bases, the J end lost 6 bases, and 10 bases lay between the germline ends. Based on the CDR3 plus reference TRBV19 and TRBJ2-4, the full variable domain is DGGITQSPKYLFRKEGQNVTLSCEQNLNHDAMYWYRQDPGQGLRLIYYSQIVNDFQKGDIAEGYSVSREKKESFPLTVTSAQKNPTAFYLCASMGPSNIQYFGAGTRLSVL.

V usage is TRBV27 and J usage is TRBJ2-7, with D uncertain. Germline V gene sequence: CDR1 MNHEY, CDR2 SMNVEV (reference sequence). Between the trimmed V and J ends, which lost 6 bases and 2 bases, there was a span of 20 bases. The CDR3 has 16 residues. The CDR3 region is CASSHGPMSLPYEQYF. The CDR3 DNA is TGTGCCAGCAGCCATGGCCCTATGTCCTTACCCTACGAGCAGTACTTC.

The chain employs TRBV28 and TRBJ1-3; D gene uncertain. CDR3 length: 16 amino acids. Germline CDR1 and CDR2: MDHEN and SYDVKM. The V end was cut by 6 bases, the J end by 1 base, with 16 bases between. The CDR3 DNA is TGTGCCAGCAGACCTAGATTTTCTGGATCTGGAAACACCATATATTTT. This gives the protein CASRPRFSGSGNTIYF.

The chain uses TRBV27 and TRBJ2-2; the D is unclear. The V end lost 4 bases, the J end lost 3 bases, and 6 bases lay between the germline ends. This CDR3 region has 13 residues. The germline gives CDR1 MNHEY, CDR2 SMNVEV (reference sequence). CDR3 in amino acids: CASSSSHTGELFF. Written as DNA, the CDR3 is TGTGCCAGCAGTTCGTCCCACACCGGGGAGCTGTTTTTT.

This clone showed up just once. The rearrangement links TRBV7-9 to TRBJ1-1; TRBD1 agrees at 8 bases. Germline V gives CDR1 SEHNR, CDR2 FQNEAQ (reference sequence). The CDR3 runs 16 residues. The V and J ends lost 5 bases and 1 base, in that order; junction bases with no gene match: 9. CDR3 sequence: CASSPPGGLGNTEAFF. In DNA, the CDR3 is TGTGCCAGCAGCCCCCCAGGGGGCCTAGGGAACACTGAAGCTTTCTTT.

The chain couples TRBV5-7 to TRBJ1-5; D perhaps matches TRBD1 (6 bases). TRBV5-7 is an ORF, and what it does is uncertain. The CDR3 consists of 14 residues. The V end was cut by 5 bases, the J end by 3 bases, with 12 bases between. The CDR3 bases are TGTGCCAGCAGGATCGGACAGTCCAATCAGCCCCAGCATTTT. It translates to CASRIGQSNQPQHF.

The chain uses TRBV5-8 and TRBJ1-1; possible D gene TRBD1, 5 bases. Trimming removed 2 bases at V and 3 bases at J, with 11 bases between. This CDR3 has 14 residues. Germline CDR1 and CDR2: SGHTS and YDEGEE. The CDR3 reads CASSLRQSYTEAFF. The DNA of the CDR3 is TGTGCCAGCAGCTTACGACAGTCCTACACTGAAGCTTTCTTT.